These 32 T cell receptor beta chains originate from one sample sequenced in a study of T cell responses to AZD1222 COVID-19 vaccine. Libraries were prepared by immunoSEQ multiplex PCR; TCRdb keeps only in-frame clonotypes and omits some of them. The sample carries about 120,000 clones, 80% to 90% recorded once. Material: peripheral blood, obtained on day 0 of AZD1222 vaccination. The receptors were gathered from an adult in good health.

The chain carries TRBV28 and TRBJ2-1; D not resolved. The germline gives CDR1 MDHEN, CDR2 SYDVKM. There are 12 residues in the CDR3. Trimming cost V 3 bases and J 7 bases, with 7 bases left between them. CDR3 residues: CASSFRFNEQFF. The CDR3 nucleotides read TGTGCCAGCAGTTTCCGCTTTAATGAGCAGTTCTTC.

CDR3 nucleotides: TGTGCCAGCAGTTACTCGACAGTGAGCACAGATACGCAGTATTTT. This translates into CASSYSTVSTDTQYF. The J gene is TRBJ2-3, the V gene TRBV6-5, with D perhaps matching TRBD1 (5 bases). This CDR3 comprises 15 residues. Between the trimmed V and J ends, which lost 0 bases and 0 bases, there was a span of 7 bases. In germline, CDR1 is MNHEY, CDR2 SVGAGI.

This clone showed up just once. The V gene is TRBV4-1, the J gene TRBJ1-2; 7 bases align to TRBD1. The V gene end was trimmed by 0 bases and the J gene end by 7 bases; junction bases not matched to a gene: 8. Germline CDR1 MGHRA, CDR2 YSYEKL. The CDR3 totals 15 residues. The CDR3 coding sequence is TGCGCCAGCAGCCAAGAACAGGGGCTAGGGGGTGGCTACACCTTC. It is translated as CASSQEQGLGGGYTF.

The rearrangement uses TRBV10-2 and TRBJ1-2; 7 bases map to TRBD1. J lost 6 bases, V lost 6 bases, and 13 bases had no gene match. Germline V gene data show CDR1 as WSHSY and CDR2 as SAAADI. This CDR3 has 15 residues. CDR3 region: CASSVPSGTENGYTF. DNA for the CDR3: TGCGCCAGCAGCGTACCTTCCGGGACAGAGAATGGCTACACCTTC.

The CDR3 sequence: CASSSYYRVRTNEKLFF. Written as DNA, the CDR3 is TGTGCCAGCAGCTCGTACTACAGGGTCCGGACTAATGAAAAACTGTTTTTT. The chain uses TRBV5-6 and TRBJ1-4; D is possibly TRBD1 (6 bases). Germline lookup yields CDR1 SGHDT and CDR2 YYEEEE. The CDR3 has 17 amino acids. The germline V and J ends were trimmed by 3 bases and 2 bases, with 17 bases remaining between them.

The CDR3, as DNA: TGTGCCATCAGTGAGAGGGGAGGGGGGCTTGAGCAGTACTTC. Amino acids: CAISERGGGLEQYF. The rearrangement joins TRBV10-3 to TRBJ2-7; maybe TRBD2 (7 bases). CDR1 is ENHRY, CDR2 SYGVKD, per germline. The V and J ends lost 2 bases and 7 bases respectively, with 15 bases between them. CDR3 length equals 14 residues.

This sequence joins TRBV5-4 and TRBJ2-1; D tentatively reads TRBD1 or TRBD2 (5 bases each). CDR1 is SGHNT, CDR2 YYREEE, per germline (reference sequence). The CDR3 is made up of 11 amino acids. Deletions cut 4 bases from V and 12 bases from J, with 11 bases between. The DNA of the CDR3 is TGTGCCAGCAGCCCCGGGACGGGGCAGTTCTTC. Its translation: CASSPGTGQFF.

The chain uses TRBV5-5 and TRBJ1-4; possibly TRBD1 for D (6 bases). Germline V gives CDR1 SGHKS, CDR2 YYEKEE (reference sequence). The CDR3 has 17 amino acids. Trimming removed 0 bases at V and 0 bases at J, with 12 bases between. The CDR3 reads CASSLEGGFATNEKLFF. DNA for the CDR3: TGTGCCAGCAGCTTGGAGGGGGGCTTCGCAACTAATGAAAAACTGTTTTTT.

As DNA, the CDR3 is TGTGCCAGCAGTTTAATATTAGGGGTATTGGGGTTAGGGTACAATGAGCAGTTCTTC. This codes for CASSLILGVLGLGYNEQFF. The rearrangement uses TRBV28 and TRBJ2-1, with D tentatively TRBD1 (5 bases). Trimming left V 2 bases short and J 4 bases short, with 24 bases between. Germline V lookup: CDR1 MDHEN, CDR2 SYDVKM. This CDR3 is built from 19 residues.

The rearrangement joins TRBV7-6 to TRBJ1-2; D ambiguous. The CDR3 spans 11 residues. The germline gives CDR1 SGHVS, CDR2 FNYEAQ. The ends were cut back, 5 bases at V and 5 bases at J, with 6 bases in the middle. Here the CDR3 DNA reads TGTGCCAGCAGCAGGACGTATGGCTACACCTTC. Translating it yields CASSRTYGYTF.

V is TRBV11-3 and J is TRBJ2-1; D perhaps matches TRBD2 (6 bases). V was shortened by 1 base and J by 5 bases, with 12 bases between the two germline ends. The CDR3 length is 15 residues. Germline CDR1 SGHNT, CDR2 YENEEA. In DNA, the CDR3 is TGTGCCAGCAGCTTAGGTGTGGCTAGCGACAATGAGCAGTTCTTC. This encodes CASSLGVASDNEQFF.

J is TRBJ2-5 and V is TRBV9, with 7 bases matching TRBD1. Germline loops: CDR1 SGDLS, CDR2 YYNGEE. The CDR3 runs to 19 residues. V was pared by 0 bases and J by 5 bases, with 19 bases of the junction left unmatched. In DNA form, the CDR3 reads TGTGCCAGCAGCGTAGGGAGTGGGCGGACAGGAGTTACGGGGGAGACCCAGTACTTC. This codes for CASSVGSGRTGVTGETQYF.

This clone occurred a few times. The rearrangement uses TRBV12-3 or TRBV12-4 and TRBJ2-1; D not certain. V dropped 3 bases and J dropped 5 bases, with 8 bases sitting between them. The CDR3 spans 13 residues. The CDR3 DNA follows: TGTGCCAGCAGTTTGAAACAGAACAATGAGCAGTTCTTC. It codes for CASSLKQNNEQFF.

This chain joins TRBV4-3 and TRBJ2-7; 7 nucleotides line up with TRBD1. Germline loops: CDR1 LGHNA, CDR2 YSLEER. With V trimmed by 2 bases and J by 8 bases, 15 bases remained unmatched. CDR3 length: 16 residues. The CDR3 here is CASSQSFRDSPMKQYF. CDR3 DNA sequence: TGCGCCAGCAGCCAATCTTTCCGGGACAGCCCTATGAAGCAGTACTTC.

This sequence joins TRBV6-5 and TRBJ1-4, with D hard to call. Per the germline V gene, CDR1 is MNHEY and CDR2 is SVGAGI. The CDR3 extends over 12 amino acids. V shed 8 bases and J shed 2 bases, with 6 bases lying between them. The CDR3 region has the DNA TGTGCCAGCTCGAATACTAATGAAAAACTGTTTTTT. Translation: CASSNTNEKLFF.

The chain uses TRBV10-3 and TRBJ1-5, with D perhaps matching TRBD1 (5 bases). Trimming removed 4 bases at V and 1 base at J, with 8 bases between. Germline V gene sequence: CDR1 ENHRY, CDR2 SYGVKD. This CDR3 is built from 14 residues. CDR3 bases: TGTGCCATCAGTGTTGGGACGAGCAATCAGCCCCAGCATTTT. It codes for CAISVGTSNQPQHF.

This chain joins TRBV12-3 or TRBV12-4 and TRBJ1-2; no firm D call. The CDR3 has 13 amino acids. Trimming pared 3 bases from V and 4 bases from J, leaving 9 bases between. CDR3 DNA sequence: TGTGCCAGCAGTTTTCTATATTCCTATGGCTACACCTTC. This translates into CASSFLYSYGYTF.

The CDR3 sequence: CASSPETGSPISGNTIYF. The CDR3 DNA follows: TGTGCCAGCTCACCAGAGACAGGCTCTCCCATCTCTGGAAACACCATATATTTT. V usage is TRBV18 and J usage is TRBJ1-3, with D perhaps matching TRBD1 (6 bases). The CDR3 is 18 amino acids. The germline gives CDR1 KGHSH, CDR2 LQKENI. Trimming shortened V by 2 bases and J by 0 bases, and 17 bases separated the two germline ends.

The rearrangement joins TRBV12-5 to TRBJ1-6; 8 bases map to TRBD1. The V gene's germline CDR1 is LGHNT and CDR2 FRNRAP. J was trimmed by 7 bases and V by 7 bases; bases with no gene match: 6. The CDR3 covers 14 residues. CDR3 in DNA: TGTGCTAGTGCCACGACAGGGGCGAATTCACCCCTCCACTTT. It specifies CASATTGANSPLHF.

The rearrangement uses TRBV2 and TRBJ1-5; D gene uncertain. V was shortened by 2 bases and J by 6 bases, with 11 bases between the two germline ends. Germline-derived CDR1 and CDR2 are SNHLY and FYNNEI. The CDR3 has 14 amino acids. For the CDR3, the DNA is TGTGCCAGCAGTGAATTGGAGGTGGGTCAGCCCCAGCATTTT. This gives the protein CASSELEVGQPQHF.

This clone came up a few times. This chain joins TRBV3-1 (or the pseudogene TRBV3-2) and TRBJ2-1; D unresolved. The V end lost 0 bases, the J end lost 10 bases, and 7 bases lay between the germline ends. The germline gives CDR1 LGHDT, CDR2 YNNKEL (reference sequence). The CDR3 is 12 amino acids. CDR3 DNA sequence: TGTGCCAGCAGCCAAGATTTTGCAGAGCAGTTCTTC. Amino acids: CASSQDFAEQFF.

The V and J genes are TRBV3-1 (or the pseudogene TRBV3-2) and TRBJ1-1; 8 bases map to TRBD1. Germline V gives CDR1 LGHDT, CDR2 YNNKEL (reference sequence). V shed 3 bases and J 1 base; nucleotides not matched to a gene: 4. The CDR3 is 15 residues long. The CDR3 sequence is CASSHWGQANTEAFF. The CDR3 DNA sequence: TGTGCCAGCAGCCACTGGGGACAGGCGAACACTGAAGCTTTCTTT.

V is TRBV4-3 and J is TRBJ2-5; TRBD2 matches 9 bases. V shed 1 base, J shed 5 bases, and the junction held 5 bases outside the gene matches. The germline V gene encodes CDR1 LGHNA and CDR2 YSLEER. This CDR3 is 15 amino acids long. The CDR3 nucleotides read TGCGCCAGCAGCCAAGCACTAGCGGGCTCGGAGACCCAGTACTTC. Encoded protein: CASSQALAGSETQYF.

The V call is TRBV3-1 (or the pseudogene TRBV3-2), the J call TRBJ2-5; D possibly corresponds to TRBD2 (6 bases). Looked up from germline, CDR1 is LGHDT and CDR2 is YNNKEL (reference sequence). Trimming removed 4 bases at V and 2 bases at J, with 11 bases between. This CDR3 is 14 amino acids long. CDR3 DNA: TGTGCCAGCAGCCTTGGGGGACTTCAAGAGACCCAGTACTTC. Translation: CASSLGGLQETQYF.

V is TRBV6-5 and J is TRBJ1-2; D is undetermined. Trimming cost V 0 bases and J 5 bases, with 10 bases left between them. The CDR3 spans 14 residues. Germline V gives CDR1 MNHEY, CDR2 SVGAGI. CDR3: CASSYSGGKYGYTF. The CDR3 DNA is TGTGCCAGCAGTTACTCGGGAGGCAAGTATGGCTACACCTTC.

The chain combines TRBV19 with TRBJ1-1, with D hard to call. Germline loops: CDR1 LNHDA, CDR2 SQIVND (reference sequence). The V gene lost 7 bases and the J gene lost 4 bases, with 13 bases spanning the gap. This CDR3 has 13 amino acids. CDR3 amino acids: CASIPRGVTEAFF. CDR3 DNA sequence: TGTGCCAGTATCCCCCGGGGTGTCACTGAAGCTTTCTTT. The full variable domain, completed using reference TRBV19 and TRBJ1-1, is DGGITQSPKYLFRKEGQNVTLSCEQNLNHDAMYWYRQDPGQGLRLIYYSQIVNDFQKGDIAEGYSVSREKKESFPLTVTSAQKNPTAFYLCASIPRGVTEAFFGQGTRLTVV.

This clone has a single count. CDR3 protein: CASSPSSSSIDLLNEKLFF. The CDR3 bases are TGTGCCAGCAGCCCCTCTTCCTCCAGCATCGACCTGCTTAATGAAAAACTGTTTTTT. The chain combines TRBV11-2 with TRBJ1-4; D is undetermined. Trimming took off 5 bases at V and 4 bases at J, with 26 bases between the two ends. CDR1 is SGHAT and CDR2 is FQNNGV in the germline V gene. This CDR3 spans 19 amino acids.

The rearrangement links TRBV4-3 to TRBJ2-1; 9 nucleotides line up with TRBD2. CDR1 is LGHNA, CDR2 YSLEER, per germline. This CDR3 spans 22 amino acids. J was trimmed by 0 bases and V by 0 bases; bases with no gene match: 18. The CDR3: CASSQEGGVAGEQDSSYNEQFF. CDR3 DNA sequence: TGCGCCAGCAGCCAAGAGGGGGGAGTAGCGGGAGAACAGGACAGCTCCTACAATGAGCAGTTCTTC.

The V gene is TRBV5-4, the J gene TRBJ1-2; D is ambiguous. Deletions cut 0 bases from V and 7 bases from J, with 13 bases between. The CDR3 has 14 residues. Germline V gives CDR1 SGHNT, CDR2 YYREEE (reference sequence). CDR3 residues: CASSLDVGSGGYTF. CDR3 coding DNA: TGTGCCAGCAGCTTGGATGTAGGGAGCGGTGGCTACACCTTC.

For the CDR3, the DNA is TGTGCCACCAAACCCAACGTCCCACTAGTTTCGAATGAGCAGTTCTTC. Translated: CATKPNVPLVSNEQFF. This chain links TRBV3-1 (or the pseudogene TRBV3-2) with TRBJ2-1, with D possibly TRBD2 on 5 matching bases. Per the germline V gene, CDR1 is LGHDT and CDR2 is YNNKEL (reference sequence). The CDR3 has 16 residues. The ends were cut back, 10 bases at V and 7 bases at J, with 26 bases in the middle.

The chain uses TRBV5-1 and TRBJ1-2, with D perhaps TRBD1 (5 bases). The ends were cut back, 0 bases at V and 3 bases at J, with 9 bases in the middle. Germline assignment: CDR1 SGHRS and CDR2 YFSETQ. The CDR3 is 14 residues long. The CDR3 sequence is CASSLGRDDYGYTF. DNA of the CDR3: TGCGCCAGCAGCTTGGGAAGGGACGACTATGGCTACACCTTC. The full variable domain, completed using reference TRBV5-1 and TRBJ1-2, is KAGVTQTPRYLIKTRGQQVTLSCSPISGHRSVSWYQQTPGQGLQFLFEYFSETQRNKGNFPGRFSGRQFSNSRSEMNVSTLELGDSALYLCASSLGRDDYGYTFGSGTRLTVV.

The rearrangement uses TRBV28 and TRBJ2-1; D unresolved. The germline V gene encodes CDR1 MDHEN and CDR2 SYDVKM. Trimming removed 2 bases at V and 0 bases at J, with 11 bases between. CDR3 length: 16 residues. CDR3 sequence reads: CASSLTDGSSYNEQFF. As DNA, the CDR3 is TGTGCCAGCAGTTTAACGGACGGTAGCTCCTACAATGAGCAGTTCTTC. Combining the CDR3 with reference TRBV28 and TRBJ2-1 gives the whole variable domain DVKVTQSSRYLVKRTGEKVFLECVQDMDHENMFWYRQDPGLGLRLIYFSYDVKMKEKGDIPEGYSVSREKKERFSLILESASTNQTSMYLCASSLTDGSSYNEQFFGPGTRLTVL.